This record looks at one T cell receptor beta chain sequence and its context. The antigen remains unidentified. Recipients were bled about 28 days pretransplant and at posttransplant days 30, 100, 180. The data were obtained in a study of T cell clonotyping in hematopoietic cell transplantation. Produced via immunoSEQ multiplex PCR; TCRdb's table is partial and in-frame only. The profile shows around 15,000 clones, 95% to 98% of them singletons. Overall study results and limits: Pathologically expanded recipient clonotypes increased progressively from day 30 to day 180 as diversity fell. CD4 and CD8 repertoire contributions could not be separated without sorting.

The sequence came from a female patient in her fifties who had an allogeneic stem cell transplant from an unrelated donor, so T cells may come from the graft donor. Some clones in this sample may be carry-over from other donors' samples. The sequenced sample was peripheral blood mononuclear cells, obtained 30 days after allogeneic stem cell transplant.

The CDR3 nucleotides read TGCGCCAGCAGCCAACGGAGATACAGGGGAGTAGACTATGGCTACACCTTC. Translating it yields CASSQRRYRGVDYGYTF. This chain links TRBV4-1 with TRBJ1-2, with 7 bases aligning to TRBD1. The CDR3 has 17 residues. Germline trimming cut 2 bases from V and 3 bases from J; bases unmatched to any gene: 12. CDR1 is MGHRA, CDR2 YSYEKL, per germline.